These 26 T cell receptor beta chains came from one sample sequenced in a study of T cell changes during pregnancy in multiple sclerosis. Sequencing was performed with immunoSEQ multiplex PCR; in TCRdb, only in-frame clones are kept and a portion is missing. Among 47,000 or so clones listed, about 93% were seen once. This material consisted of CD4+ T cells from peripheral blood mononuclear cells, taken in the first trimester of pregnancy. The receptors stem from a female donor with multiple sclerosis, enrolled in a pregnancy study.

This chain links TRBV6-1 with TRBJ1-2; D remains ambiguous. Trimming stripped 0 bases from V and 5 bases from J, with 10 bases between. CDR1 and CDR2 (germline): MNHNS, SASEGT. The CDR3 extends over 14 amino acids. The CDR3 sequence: CASSEAQPKYGYTF. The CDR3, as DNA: TGTGCCAGCAGTGAAGCACAGCCGAAATATGGCTACACCTTC.

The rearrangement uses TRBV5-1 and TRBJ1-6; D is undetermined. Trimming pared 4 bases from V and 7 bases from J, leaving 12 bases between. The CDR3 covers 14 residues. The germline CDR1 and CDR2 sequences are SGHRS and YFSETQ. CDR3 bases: TGCGCCAGCAGCCGGGTAGCAGAAAATTCACCCCTCCACTTT. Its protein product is CASSRVAENSPLHF.

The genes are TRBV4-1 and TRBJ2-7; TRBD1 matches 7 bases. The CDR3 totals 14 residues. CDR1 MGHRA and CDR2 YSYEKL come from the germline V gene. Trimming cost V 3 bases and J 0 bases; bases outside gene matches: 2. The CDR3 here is CASSQTGSSYEQYF. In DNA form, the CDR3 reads TGCGCCAGCAGCCAGACAGGGAGCTCCTACGAGCAGTACTTC.

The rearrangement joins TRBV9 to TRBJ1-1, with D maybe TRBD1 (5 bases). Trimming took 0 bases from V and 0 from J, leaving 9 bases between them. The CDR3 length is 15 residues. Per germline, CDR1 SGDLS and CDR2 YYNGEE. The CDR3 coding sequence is TGTGCCAGCAGCGTAGGAGCAGGGATGAACACTGAAGCTTTCTTT. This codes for CASSVGAGMNTEAFF.

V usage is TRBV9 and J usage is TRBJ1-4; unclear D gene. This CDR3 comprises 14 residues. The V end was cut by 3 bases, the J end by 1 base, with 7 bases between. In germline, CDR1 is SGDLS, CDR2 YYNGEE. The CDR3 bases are TGTGCCAGCAGCGGGACTCTAACTAATGAAAAACTGTTTTTT. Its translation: CASSGTLTNEKLFF.

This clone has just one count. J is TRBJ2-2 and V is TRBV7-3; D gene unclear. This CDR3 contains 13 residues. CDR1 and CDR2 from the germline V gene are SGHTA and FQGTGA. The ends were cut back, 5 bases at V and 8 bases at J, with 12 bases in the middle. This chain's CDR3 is CASSLARSGELFF. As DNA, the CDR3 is TGTGCCAGCAGCCTTGCGCGGTCGGGGGAGCTGTTTTTT.

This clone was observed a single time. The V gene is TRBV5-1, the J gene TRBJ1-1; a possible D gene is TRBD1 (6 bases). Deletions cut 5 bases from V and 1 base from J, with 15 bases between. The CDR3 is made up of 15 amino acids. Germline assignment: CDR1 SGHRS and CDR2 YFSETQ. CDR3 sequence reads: CASSLTPGQNTEAFF. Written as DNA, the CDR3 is TGCGCCAGCAGTCTAACACCGGGACAGAACACTGAAGCTTTCTTT.

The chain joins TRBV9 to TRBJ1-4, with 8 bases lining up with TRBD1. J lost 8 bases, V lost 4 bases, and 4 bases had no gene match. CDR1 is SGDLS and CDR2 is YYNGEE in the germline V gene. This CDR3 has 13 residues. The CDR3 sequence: CASSPRTGEKLFF. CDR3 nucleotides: TGTGCCAGCAGCCCCCGGACAGGGGAAAAACTGTTTTTT.

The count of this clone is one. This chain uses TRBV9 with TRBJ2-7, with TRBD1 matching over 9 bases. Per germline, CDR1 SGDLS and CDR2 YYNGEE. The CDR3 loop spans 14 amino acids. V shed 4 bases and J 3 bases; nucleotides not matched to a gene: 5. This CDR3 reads CASSLGQGNYEQYF. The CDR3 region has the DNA TGTGCCAGCAGCCTAGGACAGGGGAACTACGAGCAGTACTTC.

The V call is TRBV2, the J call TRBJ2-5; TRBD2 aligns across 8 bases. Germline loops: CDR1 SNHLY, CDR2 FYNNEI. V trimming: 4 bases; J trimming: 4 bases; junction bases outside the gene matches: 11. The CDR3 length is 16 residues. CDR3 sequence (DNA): TGTGCCAGCAGTGGACCGGGGACCCTAGCGGGAGAGACCCAGTACTTC. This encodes CASSGPGTLAGETQYF.

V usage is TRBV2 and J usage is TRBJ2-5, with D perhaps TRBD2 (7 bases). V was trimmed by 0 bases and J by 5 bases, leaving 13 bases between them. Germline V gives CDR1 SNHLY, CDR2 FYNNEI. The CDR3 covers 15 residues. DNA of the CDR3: TGTGCCAGCAGTGAAGCTCGCGGGGGCCTGGAGACCCAGTACTTC. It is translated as CASSEARGGLETQYF.

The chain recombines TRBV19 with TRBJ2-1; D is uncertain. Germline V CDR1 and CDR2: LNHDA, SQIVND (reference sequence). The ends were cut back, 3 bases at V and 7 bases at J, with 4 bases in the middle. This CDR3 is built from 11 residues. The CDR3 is CASSMRNEQFF. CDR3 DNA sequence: TGTGCCAGTAGTATGAGGAATGAGCAGTTCTTC. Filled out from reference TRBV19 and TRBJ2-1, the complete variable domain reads DGGITQSPKYLFRKEGQNVTLSCEQNLNHDAMYWYRQDPGQGLRLIYYSQIVNDFQKGDIAEGYSVSREKKESFPLTVTSAQKNPTAFYLCASSMRNEQFFGPGTRLTVL.

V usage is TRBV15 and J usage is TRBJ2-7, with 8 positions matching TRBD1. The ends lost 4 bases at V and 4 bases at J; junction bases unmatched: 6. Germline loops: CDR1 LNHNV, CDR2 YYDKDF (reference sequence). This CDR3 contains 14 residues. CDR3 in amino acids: CATSKTGETYEQYF. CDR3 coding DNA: TGTGCCACCAGCAAGACAGGGGAAACTTACGAGCAGTACTTC.

CDR3 DNA: TGCGCCAGCAGTGAATACAGTAACTATGGCTACACCTTC. It translates to CASSEYSNYGYTF. The rearrangement uses TRBV10-2 and TRBJ1-2; D is uncertain. CDR1 is WSHSY and CDR2 is SAAADI in the germline V gene. The CDR3 is made up of 13 amino acids. The V end was cut by 3 bases, the J end by 1 base, with 6 bases between.

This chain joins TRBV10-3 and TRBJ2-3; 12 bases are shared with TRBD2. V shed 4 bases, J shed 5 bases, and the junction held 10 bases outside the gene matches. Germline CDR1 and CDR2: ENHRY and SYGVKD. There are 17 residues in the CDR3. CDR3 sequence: CAISGNELAGGRDTQYF. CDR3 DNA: TGTGCCATCAGTGGGAACGAACTAGCGGGGGGCCGAGATACGCAGTATTTT.

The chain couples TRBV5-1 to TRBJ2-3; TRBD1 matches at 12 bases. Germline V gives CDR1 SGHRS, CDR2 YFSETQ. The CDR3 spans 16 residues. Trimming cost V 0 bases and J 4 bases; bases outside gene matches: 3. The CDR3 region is CASSLAGTGGADTQYF. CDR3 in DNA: TGCGCCAGCAGCTTGGCCGGGACAGGGGGCGCAGATACGCAGTATTTT.

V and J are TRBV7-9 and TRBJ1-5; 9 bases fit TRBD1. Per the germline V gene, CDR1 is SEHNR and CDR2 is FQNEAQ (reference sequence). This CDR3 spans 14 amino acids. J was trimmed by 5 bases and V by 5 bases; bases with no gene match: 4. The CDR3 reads CASSQDRGDQPQHF. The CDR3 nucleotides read TGTGCCAGCAGCCAAGACAGGGGGGATCAGCCCCAGCATTTT.

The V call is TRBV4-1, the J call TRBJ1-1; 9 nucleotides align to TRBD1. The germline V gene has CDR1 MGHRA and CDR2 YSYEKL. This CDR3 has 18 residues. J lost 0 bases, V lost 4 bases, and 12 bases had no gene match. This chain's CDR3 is CASSPIGRDRVMNTEAFF. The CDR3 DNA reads TGCGCCAGCAGCCCTATAGGTCGGGACAGGGTCATGAACACTGAAGCTTTCTTT.

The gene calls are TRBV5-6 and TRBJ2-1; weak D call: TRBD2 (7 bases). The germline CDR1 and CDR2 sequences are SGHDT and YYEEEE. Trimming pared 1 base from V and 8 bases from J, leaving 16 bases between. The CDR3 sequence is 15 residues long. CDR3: CASSLRGANPHEQFF. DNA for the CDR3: TGTGCCAGCAGCTTGCGGGGGGCCAATCCCCATGAGCAGTTCTTC.

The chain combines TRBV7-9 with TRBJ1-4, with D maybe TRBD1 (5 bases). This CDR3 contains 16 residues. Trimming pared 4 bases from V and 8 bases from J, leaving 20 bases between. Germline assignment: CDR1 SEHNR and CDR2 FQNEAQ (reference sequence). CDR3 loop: CASSSNTQGMNEKLFF. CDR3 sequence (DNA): TGTGCCAGCAGCTCCAATACCCAGGGTATGAACGAAAAACTGTTTTTT.

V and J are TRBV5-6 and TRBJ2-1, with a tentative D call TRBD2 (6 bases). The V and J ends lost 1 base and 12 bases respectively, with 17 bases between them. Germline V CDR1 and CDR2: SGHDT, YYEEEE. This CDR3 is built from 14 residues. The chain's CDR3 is CASSLLAEGRGQFF. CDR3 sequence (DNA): TGTGCCAGCAGCTTGTTAGCGGAGGGGCGGGGGCAGTTCTTC. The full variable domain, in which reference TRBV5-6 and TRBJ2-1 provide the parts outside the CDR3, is DAGVTQSPTHLIKTRGQQVTLRCSPKSGHDTVSWYQQALGQGPQFIFQYYEEEERQRGNFPDRFSGHQFPNYSSELNVNALLLGDSALYLCASSLLAEGRGQFFGPGTRLTVL.

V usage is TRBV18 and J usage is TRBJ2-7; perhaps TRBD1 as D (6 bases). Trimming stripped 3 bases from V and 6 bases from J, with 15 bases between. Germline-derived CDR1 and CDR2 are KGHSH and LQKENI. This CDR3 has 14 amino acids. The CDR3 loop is CASSPTTLQGEQYF. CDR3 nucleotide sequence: TGTGCCAGCTCACCGACTACACTACAGGGCGAGCAGTACTTC.

CDR3 in amino acids: CASTPPGTGAAIDNSPLHF. The CDR3 DNA is TGTGCCAGCACCCCGCCCGGGACAGGGGCGGCTATCGATAATTCACCCCTCCACTTT. The chain couples TRBV2 to TRBJ1-6, with TRBD1 matching over 10 bases. The V gene's germline CDR1 is SNHLY and CDR2 FYNNEI. This CDR3 region has 19 residues. V was pared by 7 bases and J by 5 bases, with 17 bases of the junction left unmatched.

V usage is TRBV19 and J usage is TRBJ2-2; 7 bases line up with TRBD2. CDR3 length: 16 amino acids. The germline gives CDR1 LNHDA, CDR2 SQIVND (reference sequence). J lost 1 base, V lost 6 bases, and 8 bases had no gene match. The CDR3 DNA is TGTGCCAGTAGAACCGGGGGGTACGAGAACACCGGGGAGCTGTTTTTT. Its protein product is CASRTGGYENTGELFF.

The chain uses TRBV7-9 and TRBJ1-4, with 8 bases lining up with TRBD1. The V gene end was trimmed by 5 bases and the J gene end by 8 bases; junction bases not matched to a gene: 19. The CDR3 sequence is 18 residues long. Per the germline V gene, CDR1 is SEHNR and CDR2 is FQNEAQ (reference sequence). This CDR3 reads CASSLGTGGSATIEKLFF. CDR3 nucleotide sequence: TGTGCCAGCAGCCTCGGGACAGGTGGTTCGGCTACTATAGAAAAACTGTTTTTT. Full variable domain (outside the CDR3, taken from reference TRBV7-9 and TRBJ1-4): DTGVSQNPRHKITKRGQNVTFRCDPISEHNRLYWYRQTLGQGPEFLTYFQNEAQLEKSRLLSDRFSAERPKGSFSTLEIQRTEQGDSAMYLCASSLGTGGSATIEKLFFGSGTQLSVL.

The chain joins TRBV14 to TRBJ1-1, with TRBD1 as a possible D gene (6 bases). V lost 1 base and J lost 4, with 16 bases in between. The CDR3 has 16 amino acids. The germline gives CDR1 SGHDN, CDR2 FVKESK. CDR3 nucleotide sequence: TGTGCCAGCAGCCAAGCCCCGGGGGGGGCCGTCACTGAAGCTTTCTTT. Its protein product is CASSQAPGGAVTEAFF.